The TCR beta chain under discussion was sequenced for a study of shared clonotypes between healthy human individuals. Study background: Three plates each covered CD4 naive and memory; CD8 naive two, CD8 memory one.

Overall study findings and caveats: Sampling was confined to blood; repertoires within tissues likely differ. The authors expected sequencing depth to affect clonotype sharing among donors.

Data came from immunoSEQ multiplex PCR; TCRdb stores just in-frame clones and leaves some out. The profile shows some 1.1 million clones, approximately 75% of them singletons. In its sample, this clone was seen once. Antigen: not known. Per germline, CDR1 SGHDT and CDR2 YYEEEE. The CDR3 has 13 amino acids. Unmatched junction bases numbered 5, after V lost 3 bases and J lost 6 bases. Naive CD45RA+ and memory CD45RA-negative subsets were split from CD4+ cells. The receptor comes from a man between 18 and 29 years old in good health. Some clones in this sample may be carry-over from other donors' samples. The chain couples TRBV5-6 to TRBJ1-1; TRBD1 agrees at 7 bases. Material for sequencing was memory CD4+ T cells from PBMCs. Regarding subset: CD45RA-negative fraction. DNA for the CDR3: TGTGCCAGCAGCTGGAACAGGGGCGCTGAAGCTTTCTTT. Protein: CASSWNRGAEAFF.